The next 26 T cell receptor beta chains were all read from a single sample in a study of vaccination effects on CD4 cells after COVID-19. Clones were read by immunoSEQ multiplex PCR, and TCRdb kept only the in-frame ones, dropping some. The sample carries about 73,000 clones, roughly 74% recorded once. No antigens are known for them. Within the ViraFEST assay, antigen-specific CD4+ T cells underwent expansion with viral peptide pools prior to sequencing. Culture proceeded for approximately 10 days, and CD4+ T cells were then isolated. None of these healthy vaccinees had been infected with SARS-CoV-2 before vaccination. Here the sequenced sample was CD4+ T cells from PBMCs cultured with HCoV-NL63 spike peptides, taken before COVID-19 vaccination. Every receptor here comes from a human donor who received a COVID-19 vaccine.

The CDR3 DNA reads as TGTGCCAGTAGGAATGGACAGTCGGATAACTATGGCTACACCTTC. Protein product: CASRNGQSDNYGYTF. The rearrangement links TRBV19 to TRBJ1-2; tentatively, D is TRBD1 (6 bases). The CDR3 totals 15 residues. Germline V gives CDR1 LNHDA, CDR2 SQIVND (reference sequence). Trimming stripped 6 bases from V and 1 base from J, with 15 bases between.

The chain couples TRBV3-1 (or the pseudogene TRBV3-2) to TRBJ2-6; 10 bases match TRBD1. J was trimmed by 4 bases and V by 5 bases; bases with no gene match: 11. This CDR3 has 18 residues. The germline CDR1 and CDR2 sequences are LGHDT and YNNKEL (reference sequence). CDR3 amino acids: CASSRFGTGVSGANVLTF. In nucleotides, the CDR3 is TGTGCCAGCAGCAGATTTGGGACAGGGGTATCCGGGGCCAACGTCCTGACTTTC.

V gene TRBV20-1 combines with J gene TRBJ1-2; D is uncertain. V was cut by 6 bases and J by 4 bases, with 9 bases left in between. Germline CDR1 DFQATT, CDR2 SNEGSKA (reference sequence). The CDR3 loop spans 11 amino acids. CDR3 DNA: TGCAGTGCCCAAGGGCCCTATGGCTACACCTTC. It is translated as CSAQGPYGYTF.

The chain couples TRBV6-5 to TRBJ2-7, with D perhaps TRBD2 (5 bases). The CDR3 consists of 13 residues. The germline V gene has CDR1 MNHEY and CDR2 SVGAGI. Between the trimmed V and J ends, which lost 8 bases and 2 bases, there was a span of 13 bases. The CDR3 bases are TGTGCCAGCCTCCGGGGAGTGCCCTACGAGCAGTACGTC. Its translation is CASLRGVPYEQYV.

Written as DNA, the CDR3 is TGTGCCATCAGTGGGACAGTAATACCCGGGGAGCTGTTTTTT. Encoded protein: CAISGTVIPGELFF. The chain recombines TRBV10-3 with TRBJ2-2, with D maybe TRBD1 (6 bases). V was clipped by 4 bases and J by 6 bases, with 12 bases between them. The CDR3 totals 14 residues. Germline assignment: CDR1 ENHRY and CDR2 SYGVKD.

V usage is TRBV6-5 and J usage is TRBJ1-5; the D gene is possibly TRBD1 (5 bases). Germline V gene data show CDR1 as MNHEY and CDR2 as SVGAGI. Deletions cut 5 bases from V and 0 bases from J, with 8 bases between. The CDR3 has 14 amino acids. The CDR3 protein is CASSRQNSNQPQHF. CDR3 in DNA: TGTGCCAGCAGTCGACAGAATAGCAATCAGCCCCAGCATTTT.

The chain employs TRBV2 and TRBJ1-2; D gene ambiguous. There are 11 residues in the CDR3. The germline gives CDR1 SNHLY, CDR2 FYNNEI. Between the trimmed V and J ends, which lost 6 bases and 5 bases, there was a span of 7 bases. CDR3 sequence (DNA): TGTGCCAGCAGCCAGTCTTATGGCTACACCTTC. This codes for CASSQSYGYTF.

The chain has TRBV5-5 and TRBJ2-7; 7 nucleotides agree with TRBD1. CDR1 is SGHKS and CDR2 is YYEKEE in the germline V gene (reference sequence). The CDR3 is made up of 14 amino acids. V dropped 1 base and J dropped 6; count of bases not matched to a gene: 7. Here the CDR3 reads CASSLRGGPFEQYV. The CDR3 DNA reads TGTGCCAGCAGCTTGAGAGGGGGCCCGTTCGAGCAGTACGTC.

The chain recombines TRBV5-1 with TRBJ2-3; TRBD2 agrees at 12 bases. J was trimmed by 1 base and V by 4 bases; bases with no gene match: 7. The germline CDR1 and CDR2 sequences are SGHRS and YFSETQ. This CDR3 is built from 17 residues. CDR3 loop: CASSAVPSGGGTDTQYF. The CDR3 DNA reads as TGCGCCAGCAGCGCTGTGCCTAGCGGGGGGGGCACAGATACGCAGTATTTT.

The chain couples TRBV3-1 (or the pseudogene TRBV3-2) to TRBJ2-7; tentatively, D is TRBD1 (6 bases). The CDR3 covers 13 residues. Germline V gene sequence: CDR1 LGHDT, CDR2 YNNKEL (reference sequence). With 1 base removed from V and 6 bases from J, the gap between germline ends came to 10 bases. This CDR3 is CASSQAGVVEQYV. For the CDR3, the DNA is TGTGCCAGCAGCCAAGCAGGGGTGGTCGAGCAGTACGTC.

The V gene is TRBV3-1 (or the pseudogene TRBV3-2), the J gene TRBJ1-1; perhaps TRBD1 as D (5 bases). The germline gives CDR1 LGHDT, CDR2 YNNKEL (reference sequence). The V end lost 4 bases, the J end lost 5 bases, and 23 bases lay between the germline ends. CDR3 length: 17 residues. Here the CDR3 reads CASSPYPGGARSTEAFF. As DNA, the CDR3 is TGTGCCAGCAGCCCCTACCCCGGAGGGGCGAGATCGACTGAAGCTTTCTTT.

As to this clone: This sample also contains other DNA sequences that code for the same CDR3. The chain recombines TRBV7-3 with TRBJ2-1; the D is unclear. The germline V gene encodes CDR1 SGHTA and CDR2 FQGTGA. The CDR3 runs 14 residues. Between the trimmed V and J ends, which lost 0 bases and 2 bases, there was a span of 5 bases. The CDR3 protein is CASSLTGTYNEQFF. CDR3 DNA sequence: TGTGCCAGCAGCTTAACGGGGACCTACAATGAGCAGTTCTTC.

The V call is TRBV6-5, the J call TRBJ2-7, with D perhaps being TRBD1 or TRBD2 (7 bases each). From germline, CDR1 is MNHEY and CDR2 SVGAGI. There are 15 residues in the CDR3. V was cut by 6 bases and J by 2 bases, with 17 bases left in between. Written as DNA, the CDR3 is TGTGCCAGCAGCGAGGGGGGGACAGCAGCCTACGAGCAGTACGTC. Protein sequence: CASSEGGTAAYEQYV.

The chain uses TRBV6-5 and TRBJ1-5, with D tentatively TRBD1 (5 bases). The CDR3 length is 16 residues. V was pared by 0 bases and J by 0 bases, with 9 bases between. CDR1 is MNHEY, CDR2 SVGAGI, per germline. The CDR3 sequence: CASSYSGVSSNQPQHF. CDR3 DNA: TGTGCCAGCAGTTACTCGGGGGTGTCTAGCAATCAGCCCCAGCATTTT.

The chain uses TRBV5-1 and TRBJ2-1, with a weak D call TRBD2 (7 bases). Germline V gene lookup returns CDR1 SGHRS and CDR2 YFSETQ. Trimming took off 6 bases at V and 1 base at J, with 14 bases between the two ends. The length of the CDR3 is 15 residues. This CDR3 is CASTPGGLSYNEQFF. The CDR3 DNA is TGCGCCAGCACTCCGGGGGGCTTGTCCTACAATGAGCAGTTCTTC. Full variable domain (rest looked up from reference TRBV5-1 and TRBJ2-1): KAGVTQTPRYLIKTRGQQVTLSCSPISGHRSVSWYQQTPGQGLQFLFEYFSETQRNKGNFPGRFSGRQFSNSRSEMNVSTLELGDSALYLCASTPGGLSYNEQFFGPGTRLTVL.

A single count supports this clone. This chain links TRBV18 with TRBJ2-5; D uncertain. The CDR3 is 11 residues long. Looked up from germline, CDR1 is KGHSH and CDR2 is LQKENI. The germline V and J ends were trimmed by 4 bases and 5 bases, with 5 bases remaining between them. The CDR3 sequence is CASSLGETQYF. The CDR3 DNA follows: TGTGCCAGCTCACTCGGGGAGACCCAGTACTTC. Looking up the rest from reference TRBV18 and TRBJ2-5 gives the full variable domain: NAGVMQNPRHLVRRRGQEARLRCSPMKGHSHVYWYRQLPEEGLKFMVYLQKENIIDESGMPKERFSAEFPKEGPSILRIQQVVRGDSAAYFCASSLGETQYFGPGTRLLVL.

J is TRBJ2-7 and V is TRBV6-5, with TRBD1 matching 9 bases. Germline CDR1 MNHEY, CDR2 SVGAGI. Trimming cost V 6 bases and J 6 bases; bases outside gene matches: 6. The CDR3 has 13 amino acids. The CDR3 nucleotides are TGTGCCAGCAGCCCAGACAGGGGGACCGAGCAGTACGTC. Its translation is CASSPDRGTEQYV.

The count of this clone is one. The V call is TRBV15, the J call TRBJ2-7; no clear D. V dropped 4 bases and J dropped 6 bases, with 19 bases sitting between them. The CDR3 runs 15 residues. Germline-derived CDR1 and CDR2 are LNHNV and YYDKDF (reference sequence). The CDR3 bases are TGTGCCACCAGCAAAACTAACACCCCGGCCGCCGAGCAGTACGTC. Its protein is CATSKTNTPAAEQYV.

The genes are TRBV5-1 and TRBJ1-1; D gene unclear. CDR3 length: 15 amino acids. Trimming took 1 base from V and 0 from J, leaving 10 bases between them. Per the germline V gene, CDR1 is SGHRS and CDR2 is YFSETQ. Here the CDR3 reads CASSLMSAMNTEAFF. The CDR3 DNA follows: TGCGCCAGCAGCTTGATGTCGGCCATGAACACTGAAGCTTTCTTT.

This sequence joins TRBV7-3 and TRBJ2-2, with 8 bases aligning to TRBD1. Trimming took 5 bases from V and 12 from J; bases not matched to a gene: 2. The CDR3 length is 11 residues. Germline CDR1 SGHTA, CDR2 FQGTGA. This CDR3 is CASSTGGKLFF. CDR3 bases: TGTGCCAGCAGCACAGGGGGAAAGCTGTTTTTT.

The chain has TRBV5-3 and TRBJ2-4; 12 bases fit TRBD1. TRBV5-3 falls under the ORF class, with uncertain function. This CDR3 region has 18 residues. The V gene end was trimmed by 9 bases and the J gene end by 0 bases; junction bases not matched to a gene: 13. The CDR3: CAIKGGTGGRLAKNIQYF. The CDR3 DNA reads TGTGCCATCAAAGGCGGGACAGGGGGCCGTCTAGCCAAAAACATTCAGTACTTC.

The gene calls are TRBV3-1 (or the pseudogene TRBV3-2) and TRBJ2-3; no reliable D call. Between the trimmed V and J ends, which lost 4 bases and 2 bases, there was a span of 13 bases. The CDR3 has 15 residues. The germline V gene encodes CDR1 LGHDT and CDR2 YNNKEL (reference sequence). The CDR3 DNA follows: TGTGCCAGCAGCCTTCAGACGGCGCCCACAGATACGCAGTATTTT. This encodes CASSLQTAPTDTQYF.

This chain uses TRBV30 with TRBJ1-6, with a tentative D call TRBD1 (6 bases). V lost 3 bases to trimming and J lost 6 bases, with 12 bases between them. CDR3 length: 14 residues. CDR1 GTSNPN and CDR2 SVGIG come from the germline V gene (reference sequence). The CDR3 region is CAWSTRGFNSPLHF. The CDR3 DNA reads TGTGCCTGGAGCACCAGGGGTTTTAATTCACCCCTCCACTTT.

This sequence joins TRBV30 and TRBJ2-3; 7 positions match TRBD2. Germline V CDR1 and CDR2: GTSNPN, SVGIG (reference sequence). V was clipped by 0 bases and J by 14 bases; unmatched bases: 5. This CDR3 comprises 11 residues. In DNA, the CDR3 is TGTGCCTGGAGTGTACGAGGGAGGGGGTATTTT. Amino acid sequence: CAWSVRGRGYF.

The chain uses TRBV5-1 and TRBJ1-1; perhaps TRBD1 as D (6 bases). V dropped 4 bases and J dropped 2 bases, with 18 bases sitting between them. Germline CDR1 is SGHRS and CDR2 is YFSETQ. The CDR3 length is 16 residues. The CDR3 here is CASSALAGVLNTEAFF. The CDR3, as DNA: TGCGCCAGCAGCGCCCTTGCAGGGGTTCTTAACACTGAAGCTTTCTTT. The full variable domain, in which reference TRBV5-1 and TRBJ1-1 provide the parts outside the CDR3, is KAGVTQTPRYLIKTRGQQVTLSCSPISGHRSVSWYQQTPGQGLQFLFEYFSETQRNKGNFPGRFSGRQFSNSRSEMNVSTLELGDSALYLCASSALAGVLNTEAFFGQGTRLTVV.

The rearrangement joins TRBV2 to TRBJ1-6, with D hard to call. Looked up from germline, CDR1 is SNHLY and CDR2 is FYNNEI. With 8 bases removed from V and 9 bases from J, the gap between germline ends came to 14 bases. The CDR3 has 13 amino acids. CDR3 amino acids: CASQEEAPSPLHF. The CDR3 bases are TGTGCCAGCCAGGAAGAGGCCCCTTCACCCCTCCACTTT.